This note documents a single T cell receptor beta chain sequence. Its target is not known. This specimen belongs to a study of blood T cells in healthy people across ages. Study observations and caveats: Naive T cell percentage showed a strong correlation with TCR beta diversity.

Alongside a J-beta primer mix, a sample-barcoded 5' primer served in a second PCR lasting roughly 6 to 12 cycles. TCRdb reanalysed the 5' RACE reads using MiXCR and keeps one entry per CDR3 protein. The table has 800,000 or so distinct CDR3 sequences, roughly 25% seen once. This same sample was also taken into another study, of T cells of mothers and their children. That study reports: An overlap that was slightly higher, though non-significant, was seen in related mother-child pairs versus unrelated pairs.

The source of this sequence is a boy aged 5-17 years in good health. Source material: blood.

The CDR3 spells CASSLVGTGKEKLFF. CDR3 coding DNA: TGCGCCAGCAGCTTGGTTGGGACAGGGAAGGAAAAACTGTTTTTT. The chain links TRBV5-1 to TRBJ1-4, with 9 bases matching TRBD1. This CDR3 comprises 15 residues. The junction had 5 bases not matched to a gene; V was cut back by 0 bases and J by 8 bases. Germline values: CDR1 SGHRS, CDR2 YFSETQ.